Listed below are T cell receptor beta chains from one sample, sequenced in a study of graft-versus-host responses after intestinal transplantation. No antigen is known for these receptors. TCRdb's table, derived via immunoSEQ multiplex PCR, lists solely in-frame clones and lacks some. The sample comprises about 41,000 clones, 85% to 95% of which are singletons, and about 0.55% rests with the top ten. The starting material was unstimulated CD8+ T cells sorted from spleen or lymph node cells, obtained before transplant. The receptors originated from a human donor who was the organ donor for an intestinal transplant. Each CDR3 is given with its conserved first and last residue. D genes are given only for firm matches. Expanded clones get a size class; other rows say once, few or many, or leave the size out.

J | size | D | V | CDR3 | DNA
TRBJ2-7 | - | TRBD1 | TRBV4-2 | CASSPWLGQGASNEQYF | TGTGCCAGCAGCCCTTGGCTGGGACAGGGGGCCAGCAACGAGCAGTACTTC
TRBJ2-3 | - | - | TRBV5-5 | CASSLQGYTQYF | TGTGCCAGCAGCTTACAGGGATATACGCAGTATTTT
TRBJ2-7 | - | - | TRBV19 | CASSIIFRPYEQYF | TGTGCCAGTAGTATAATCTTCCGCCCCTACGAGCAGTACTTC
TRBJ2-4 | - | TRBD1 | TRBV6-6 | CASSLGPDRFGDIQYF | TGTGCCAGCAGTCTGGGACCGGACAGGTTCGGGGACATTCAGTACTTC
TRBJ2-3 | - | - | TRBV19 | CASSMAWADTQYF | TGTGCCAGTAGTATGGCGTGGGCAGATACGCAGTATTTT
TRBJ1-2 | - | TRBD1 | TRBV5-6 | CASDGPGGVYTF | TGTGCCAGCGATGGGCCAGGGGGCGTCTACACCTTC
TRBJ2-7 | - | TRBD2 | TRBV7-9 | CASSLEAGAAAYEQYF | TGTGCCAGCAGCTTAGAGGCGGGAGCGGCGGCCTACGAGCAGTACTTC
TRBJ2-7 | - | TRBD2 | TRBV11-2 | CASSLGLAGEQYF | TGTGCCAGCAGCTTAGGTCTAGCGGGCGAGCAGTACTTC
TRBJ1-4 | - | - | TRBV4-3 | CASSTRRVANEKLFF | TGCGCCAGCAGCACCCGAAGGGTTGCTAATGAAAAACTGTTTTTT
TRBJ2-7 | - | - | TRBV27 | CASSHGGPQDEQYF | TGTGCCAGCAGTCACGGGGGCCCTCAGGACGAGCAGTACTTC
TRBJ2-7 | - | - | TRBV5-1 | CASSTTGTYEQYF | TGCGCCAGCAGCACTACCGGGACCTACGAGCAGTACTTC
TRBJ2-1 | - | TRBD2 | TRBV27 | CASSLSSGGHYNEQFF | TGTGCCAGCAGTTTATCTAGCGGGGGGCATTACAATGAGCAGTTCTTC
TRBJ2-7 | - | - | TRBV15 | CATSRERAVTYEQYF | TGTGCCACCAGCAGAGAAAGGGCGGTCACCTACGAGCAGTACTTC
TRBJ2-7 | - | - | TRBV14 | CASSQHFTYEQYF | TGTGCCAGCAGCCAACATTTTACCTACGAGCAGTACTTC
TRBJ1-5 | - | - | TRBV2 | CASSDLLSFGQPQHF | TGTGCCAGCAGCGACTTACTATCCTTTGGTCAGCCCCAGCATTTT
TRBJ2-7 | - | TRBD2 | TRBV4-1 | CASSPVRGSIEQYF | TGCGCCAGCAGCCCCGTGCGGGGGAGTATTGAGCAGTACTTC
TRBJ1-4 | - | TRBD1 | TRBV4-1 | CASSQVDRANEKLFF | TGCGCCAGCAGCCAAGTTGACAGGGCTAATGAAAAACTGTTTTTT
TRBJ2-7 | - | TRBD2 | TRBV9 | CASSVGADAGLARPYEQYF | TGTGCCAGCAGCGTAGGAGCGGACGCCGGACTAGCCCGACCGTACGAGCAGTACTTC
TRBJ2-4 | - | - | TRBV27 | CASSPTRGRAKNIQYF | TGTGCCAGCAGTCCGACCCGGGGGAGGGCCAAAAACATTCAGTACTTC
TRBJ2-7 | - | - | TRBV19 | CASMDSSYEQYF | TGTGCCAGTATGGACAGCTCCTACGAGCAGTACTTC
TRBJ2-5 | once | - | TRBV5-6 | CASSLAGFQETQYF | TGTGCCAGCAGCTTGGCGGGGTTTCAAGAGACCCAGTACTTC
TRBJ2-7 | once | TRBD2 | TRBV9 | CASSVGTSANEQYF | TGTGCCAGCAGCGTCGGGACTAGCGCGAACGAGCAGTACTTC
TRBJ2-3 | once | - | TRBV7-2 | CASTQISPDTQYF | TGTGCCAGCACCCAAATTTCCCCAGATACGCAGTATTTT
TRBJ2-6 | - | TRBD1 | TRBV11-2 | CASSCPGQGASGANVLTF | TGTGCCAGCAGCTGCCCGGGACAGGGGGCTTCTGGGGCCAACGTCCTGACTTTC
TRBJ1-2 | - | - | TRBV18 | CASSPWGAKGYTF | TGTGCCAGCTCACCATGGGGTGCGAAGGGCTACACCTTC
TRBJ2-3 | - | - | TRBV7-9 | CASRLAFSTDTQYF | TGTGCCAGTCGTCTAGCGTTCAGCACAGATACGCAGTATTTT
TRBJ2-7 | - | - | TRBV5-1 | CASSLAGGFYEQYF | TGCGCCAGCAGCTTGGCCGGTGGTTTCTACGAGCAGTACTTC
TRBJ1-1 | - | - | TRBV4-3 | CASSRFAKGEAFF | TGCGCCAGCAGCCGATTTGCCAAGGGGGAAGCTTTCTTT
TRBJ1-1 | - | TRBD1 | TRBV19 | CASSLTGWVNTEAFF | TGTGCCAGTAGTCTGACAGGGTGGGTGAACACTGAAGCTTTCTTT
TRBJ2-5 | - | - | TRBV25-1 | CASSDSGEETQYF | TGTGCCAGCAGTGATTCAGGGGAAGAGACCCAGTACTTC
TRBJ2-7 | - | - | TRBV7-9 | CASSFITGQFDEQYF | TGTGCCAGCAGCTTTATAACTGGACAGTTCGACGAGCAGTACTTC
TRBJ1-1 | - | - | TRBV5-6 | CASSLSLWNIEAFF | TGTGCCAGCAGCTTGTCGCTATGGAATATCGAAGCTTTCTTT
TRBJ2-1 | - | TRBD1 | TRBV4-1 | CASSQDPQQGAPGEQFF | TGCGCCAGCAGCCAAGACCCGCAACAGGGGGCGCCTGGAGAGCAGTTCTTC
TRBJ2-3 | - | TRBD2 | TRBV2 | CASIPGLAGTDTQYF | TGTGCCAGCATCCCCGGCCTAGCGGGCACAGATACGCAGTATTTT
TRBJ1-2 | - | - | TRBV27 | CASSLSRDGPYGYTF | TGTGCCAGCAGTTTATCTCGGGACGGACCATATGGCTACACCTTC
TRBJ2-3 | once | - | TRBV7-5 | CARSQGLLTDTQYF | TGTGCCAGAAGCCAGGGACTCCTCACAGATACGCAGTATTTT
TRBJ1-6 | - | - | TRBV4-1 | CASSQGGDGSPLHF | TGCGCCAGCAGCCAAGGAGGGGACGGTTCACCCCTCCACTTT
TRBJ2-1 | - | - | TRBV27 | CASMGHSYNEQFF | TGTGCCAGCATGGGACATTCCTACAATGAGCAGTTCTTC
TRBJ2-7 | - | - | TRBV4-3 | CASSQDWGLSYEQYF | TGCGCCAGCAGCCAAGATTGGGGGCTCTCCTACGAGCAGTACTTC
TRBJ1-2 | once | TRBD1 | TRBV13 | CASSPDRPNFYGYTF | TGTGCCAGCAGTCCGGACAGGCCGAACTTCTATGGCTACACCTTC
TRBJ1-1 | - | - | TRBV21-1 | CASNHSRDRDLLNTEAFF | TGTGCCAGCAACCACAGTCGGGACAGGGATCTTTTGAACACTGAAGCTTTCTTT
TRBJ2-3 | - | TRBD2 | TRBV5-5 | CASSLTSGPKDTQYF | TGTGCCAGCAGCTTGACTAGCGGGCCCAAAGATACGCAGTATTTT
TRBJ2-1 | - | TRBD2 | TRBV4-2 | CASSHTSSGEGYEQFF | TGTGCCAGCAGCCATACGAGTAGCGGGGAGGGTTATGAGCAGTTCTTC
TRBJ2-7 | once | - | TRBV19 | CASSSPSGEQYF | TGTGCCAGTAGTAGCCCTTCGGGCGAGCAGTACTTC
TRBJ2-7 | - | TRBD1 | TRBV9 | CASSEGTGDYEQYF | TGTGCCAGCAGCGAGGGGACAGGGGACTACGAGCAGTACTTC
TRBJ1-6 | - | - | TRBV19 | CATSPQGYNSPLHF | TGTGCCACCTCCCCACAGGGCTATAATTCACCCCTCCACTTT
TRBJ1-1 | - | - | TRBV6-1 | CASSHPPLNTEAFF | TGTGCCAGCAGCCACCCCCCCTTGAACACTGAAGCTTTCTTT
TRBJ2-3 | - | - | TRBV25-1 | CASSPEGYTDTQYF | TGTGCCAGCAGCCCCGAGGGGTACACAGATACGCAGTATTTT
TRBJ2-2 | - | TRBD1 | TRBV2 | CASTSGTVSAGELFF | TGTGCCAGCACCTCCGGGACAGTATCTGCCGGGGAGCTGTTTTTT
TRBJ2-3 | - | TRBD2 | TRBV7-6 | CASSPTSGATDTQYF | TGTGCCAGCAGCCCTACTAGCGGGGCCACAGATACGCAGTATTTT
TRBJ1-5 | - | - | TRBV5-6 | CASSLQGQPQHF | TGTGCCAGCAGCTTGCAGGGGCAGCCCCAGCATTTT
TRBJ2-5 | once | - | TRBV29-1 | CSVEEGFQETQYF | TGCAGCGTTGAAGAGGGTTTCCAAGAGACCCAGTACTTC
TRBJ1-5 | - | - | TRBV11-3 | CASSVGTGRGRYSNQPQHF | TGTGCCAGCAGCGTAGGGACTGGACGGGGAAGATATAGCAATCAGCCCCAGCATTTT
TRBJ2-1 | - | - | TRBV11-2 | CASSLFLTGDSYNEQFF | TGTGCCAGCAGCTTATTTTTGACGGGGGACTCCTACAATGAGCAGTTCTTC
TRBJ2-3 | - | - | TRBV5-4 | CASSERTEADTQYF | TGTGCCAGCAGCGAGAGGACAGAGGCAGATACGCAGTATTTT
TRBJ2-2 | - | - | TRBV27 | CASSLLPGLLNTGELFF | TGTGCCAGCAGTCTCTTACCGGGACTGCTAAACACCGGGGAGCTGTTTTTT